The 17 T cell receptor beta chains given below trace back to one sample, sequenced in a study of graft-versus-host responses after intestinal transplantation. The data were produced by immunoSEQ multiplex PCR, yet TCRdb's version contains in-frame clones alone and is incomplete. The sample records roughly 7,000 clones, roughly 24% being singletons. The sample in question was alloreactive CD4+ T cells from a mixed lymphocyte reaction culture, obtained before transplantation. As to subset: CFSE-low proliferating T cells sorted from approximately six-day pre-transplant mixed lymphocyte reaction (GvH or HvG direction). The origin of the receptors is a human patient who was an organ donor for intestinal transplantation.

A few counts support this clone. The CDR3 protein is CASSQDYGTVRRETQYF. The CDR3 nucleotides read TGTGCCAGCAGCCAAGACTACGGGACGGTGAGGAGGGAGACCCAGTACTTC. The chain is built from TRBV4-2 and TRBJ2-5; D may be TRBD1 or TRBD2 (5 bases each). The germline V gene encodes CDR1 LGHNA and CDR2 YNFKEQ. Trimming shortened V by 0 bases and J by 5 bases, and 19 bases separated the two germline ends. The CDR3 length is 17 residues.

The chain uses TRBV5-1 and TRBJ2-5, with TRBD2 identical over 8 bases. The end of the DNA aligns better with TRBJ2-7, so the J call may be wrong. CDR1 and CDR2 from the germline V gene are SGHRS and YFSETQ. The CDR3 has 15 amino acids. CDR3 nucleotides: TGCGCCAGCAGCCGTGGGACTAGTGGGGACTACGAGCAGTACTTC. Residues: CASSRGTSGDYEQYF.

By proportion, this clone is medium-sized. The gene calls are TRBV10-3 and TRBJ2-1; a possible D gene is TRBD2 (6 bases). Germline V gene data show CDR1 as ENHRY and CDR2 as SYGVKD. The CDR3 has 15 amino acids. Trimming took off 4 bases at V and 4 bases at J, with 14 bases between the two ends. The CDR3: CAISVKRALYNEQFF. For the CDR3, the DNA is TGTGCCATCAGTGTAAAGCGGGCACTTTACAATGAGCAGTTCTTC.

In this sample, this clone turned up a few times. The rearrangement links TRBV10-3 to TRBJ1-2, with 7 bases lining up with TRBD1. Trimming took 0 bases from V and 4 from J; bases not matched to a gene: 2. Germline assignment: CDR1 ENHRY and CDR2 SYGVKD. The length of the CDR3 is 14 residues. The DNA for the CDR3 is TGTGCCATCAGTGAGTCCGCAGGGGGCTATGGCTACACCTTC. It translates to CAISESAGGYGYTF.

This sequence joins TRBV6-5 and TRBJ1-2, with D possibly matching TRBD1 (5 bases). The CDR3 extends over 10 amino acids. Germline V gene data show CDR1 as MNHEY and CDR2 as SVGAGI. V dropped 8 bases and J dropped 6 bases, with 7 bases sitting between them. The chain's CDR3 is CASGGDGYTF. DNA for the CDR3: TGTGCCAGCGGGGGGGATGGCTACACCTTC.

This clone has a handful of counts. The rearrangement links TRBV7-8 to TRBJ2-1; 11 bases are shared with TRBD2. V shed 1 base and J 5 bases; nucleotides not matched to a gene: 7. CDR1 and CDR2 from the germline V gene are SGHVS and FQNEAQ. This CDR3 has 17 amino acids. This CDR3 is CASSLGLLAGGDNEQFF. Here the CDR3 DNA reads TGTGCCAGCAGCTTAGGGCTGCTAGCGGGAGGTGACAATGAGCAGTTCTTC.

This clone has a handful of counts. A junction end diverges from the germline sequence, so it may reflect a read error. The rearrangement joins TRBV5-5 to TRBJ2-7; D is perhaps TRBD2 (5 bases). In germline, CDR1 is SGHKS, CDR2 YYEKEE (reference sequence). The CDR3 loop spans 14 amino acids. The CDR3 DNA reads TGCGCCAGCAGCCAAGAACCAACTAGCTACGAGCAGTACTTC. Its protein is CASSQEPTSYEQYF.

This clone is labeled as medium-sized. This chain links TRBV9 with TRBJ2-2, with a possible D match to TRBD2 (5 bases). The CDR3 contains 16 residues. V was pared by 0 bases and J by 7 bases, with 16 bases between. CDR1 SGDLS and CDR2 YYNGEE come from the germline V gene. Here the CDR3 DNA reads TGTGCCAGCAGCGTAGTCGGGCTAGCAGGAGGCGGGGAGCTGTTTTTT. Its protein product is CASSVVGLAGGGELFF.

This clone has more than one count but fewer than ten. V usage is TRBV1 and J usage is TRBJ2-7; the D segment call TRBD2 is taken from the table without a DNA check. TRBV1 is a recognized pseudogene. This CDR3 has 17 amino acids. As DNA, the CDR3 is TGCACCAGCAGCCTAGGGACTAGCGGGAGTCCATCCTACGAGCAGTACTTC. The encoded protein is CTSSLGTSGSPSYEQYF.

This clone was seen only a few times. The chain carries TRBV6-1 and TRBJ2-7, with 10 nucleotides matching TRBD2. V was pared by 4 bases and J by 3 bases, with 6 bases of the junction left unmatched. CDR3 length equals 15 residues. Germline V gene lookup returns CDR1 MNHNS and CDR2 SASEGT. The CDR3 protein is CASSALAGADYEQYF. The CDR3 nucleotides read TGTGCCAGCAGTGCCCTAGCGGGGGCGGACTACGAGCAGTACTTC.

The DNA for the CDR3 is TGTGCCAGCAGCTTAGTAGCGGGAGCATCCCCCTACTACGAGCAGTACTTC. This sequence encodes CASSLVAGASPYYEQYF. This sequence joins TRBV7-9 and TRBJ2-7; 9 bases fit TRBD2. Germline CDR1 reads SEHNR; CDR2 reads FQNEAQ (reference sequence). The CDR3 contains 17 residues. Trimming took 1 base from V and 3 from J; bases not matched to a gene: 10. Full variable domain (missing parts from reference TRBV7-9 and TRBJ2-7): DTGVSQNPRHKITKRGQNVTFRCDPISEHNRLYWYRQTLGQGPEFLTYFQNEAQLEKSRLLSDRFSAERPKGSFSTLEIQRTEQGDSAMYLCASSLVAGASPYYEQYFGPGTRLTVT.

This chain joins TRBV7-8 and TRBJ2-5, with unresolved D. CDR3 length: 12 residues. Germline CDR1 and CDR2: SGHVS and FQNEAQ. V dropped 1 base and J dropped 7 bases, with 7 bases sitting between them. As DNA, the CDR3 is TGTGCCAGCAGCTTAGGGCCACGGACCCAGTACTTC. Translating gives CASSLGPRTQYF. The full variable domain, completed using reference TRBV7-8 and TRBJ2-5, is GAGVSQSPRYKVAKRGQDVALRCDPISGHVSLFWYQQALGQGPEFLTYFQNEAQLDKSGLPSDRFFAERPEGSVSTLKIQRTQQEDSAVYLCASSLGPRTQYFGPGTRLLVL.

In its sample, this clone ranks as medium-sized. V and J are TRBV30 and TRBJ2-7; D might be TRBD2 (7 bases). V was shortened by 5 bases and J by 2 bases, with 13 bases between the two germline ends. Germline CDR1 is GTSNPN and CDR2 is SVGIG (reference sequence). The CDR3 extends over 13 amino acids. For the CDR3, the DNA is TGTGCCTGGGGACGGGGGGCAACCTACGAGCAGTACTTC. Translated: CAWGRGATYEQYF. Full variable domain (remainder filled in from reference TRBV30 and TRBJ2-7): SQTIHQWPATLVQPVGSPLSLECTVEGTSNPNLYWYRQAAGRGLQLLFYSVGIGQISSEVPQNLSASRPQDRQFILSSKKLLLSDSGFYLCAWGRGATYEQYFGPGTRLTVT.

In this sample, this clone turned up a few times. V usage is TRBV11-2 and J usage is TRBJ2-7; 8 bases agree with TRBD2. The CDR3 runs 14 residues. Germline CDR1 reads SGHAT; CDR2 reads FQNNGV. V lost 1 base to trimming and J lost 2 bases; unmatched junction nucleotides: 1. In DNA, the CDR3 is TGTGCCAGCAGCTTAGGACTAGCGCCCTACGAGCAGTACTTC. Amino acids: CASSLGLAPYEQYF.

This clone was seen more than once but under ten times. CDR3 sequence (DNA): TGTGCCAGCAGTCGGAGTGGCAGGCCCCCTGGGACCACTGAAGCTTTCTTT. Protein sequence: CASSRSGRPPGTTEAFF. The rearrangement links TRBV28 to TRBJ1-1; D is possibly TRBD1 (5 bases). The CDR3 totals 17 residues. Germline CDR1 and CDR2: MDHEN and SYDVKM. Deletions cut 5 bases from V and 4 bases from J, with 23 bases between.

The table lists this clone with a few counts. V usage is TRBV30 and J usage is TRBJ2-1, with unresolved D. With 3 bases removed from V and 1 base from J, the gap between germline ends came to 7 bases. This CDR3 is 13 amino acids long. Germline V gene data show CDR1 as GTSNPN and CDR2 as SVGIG (reference sequence). DNA for the CDR3: TGTGCCTGGAGGGGCGGTTCCTACAATGAGCAGTTCTTC. Protein: CAWRGGSYNEQFF.

This chain uses TRBV6-5 with TRBJ2-5; TRBD2 matches at 10 bases. Trimming cost V 5 bases and J 5 bases; bases outside gene matches: 8. This CDR3 region has 15 residues. CDR1 MNHEY and CDR2 SVGAGI come from the germline V gene. CDR3 protein: CASSLLAGAMETQYF. The CDR3 DNA is TGTGCCAGCAGTCTCCTAGCGGGAGCAATGGAGACCCAGTACTTC.